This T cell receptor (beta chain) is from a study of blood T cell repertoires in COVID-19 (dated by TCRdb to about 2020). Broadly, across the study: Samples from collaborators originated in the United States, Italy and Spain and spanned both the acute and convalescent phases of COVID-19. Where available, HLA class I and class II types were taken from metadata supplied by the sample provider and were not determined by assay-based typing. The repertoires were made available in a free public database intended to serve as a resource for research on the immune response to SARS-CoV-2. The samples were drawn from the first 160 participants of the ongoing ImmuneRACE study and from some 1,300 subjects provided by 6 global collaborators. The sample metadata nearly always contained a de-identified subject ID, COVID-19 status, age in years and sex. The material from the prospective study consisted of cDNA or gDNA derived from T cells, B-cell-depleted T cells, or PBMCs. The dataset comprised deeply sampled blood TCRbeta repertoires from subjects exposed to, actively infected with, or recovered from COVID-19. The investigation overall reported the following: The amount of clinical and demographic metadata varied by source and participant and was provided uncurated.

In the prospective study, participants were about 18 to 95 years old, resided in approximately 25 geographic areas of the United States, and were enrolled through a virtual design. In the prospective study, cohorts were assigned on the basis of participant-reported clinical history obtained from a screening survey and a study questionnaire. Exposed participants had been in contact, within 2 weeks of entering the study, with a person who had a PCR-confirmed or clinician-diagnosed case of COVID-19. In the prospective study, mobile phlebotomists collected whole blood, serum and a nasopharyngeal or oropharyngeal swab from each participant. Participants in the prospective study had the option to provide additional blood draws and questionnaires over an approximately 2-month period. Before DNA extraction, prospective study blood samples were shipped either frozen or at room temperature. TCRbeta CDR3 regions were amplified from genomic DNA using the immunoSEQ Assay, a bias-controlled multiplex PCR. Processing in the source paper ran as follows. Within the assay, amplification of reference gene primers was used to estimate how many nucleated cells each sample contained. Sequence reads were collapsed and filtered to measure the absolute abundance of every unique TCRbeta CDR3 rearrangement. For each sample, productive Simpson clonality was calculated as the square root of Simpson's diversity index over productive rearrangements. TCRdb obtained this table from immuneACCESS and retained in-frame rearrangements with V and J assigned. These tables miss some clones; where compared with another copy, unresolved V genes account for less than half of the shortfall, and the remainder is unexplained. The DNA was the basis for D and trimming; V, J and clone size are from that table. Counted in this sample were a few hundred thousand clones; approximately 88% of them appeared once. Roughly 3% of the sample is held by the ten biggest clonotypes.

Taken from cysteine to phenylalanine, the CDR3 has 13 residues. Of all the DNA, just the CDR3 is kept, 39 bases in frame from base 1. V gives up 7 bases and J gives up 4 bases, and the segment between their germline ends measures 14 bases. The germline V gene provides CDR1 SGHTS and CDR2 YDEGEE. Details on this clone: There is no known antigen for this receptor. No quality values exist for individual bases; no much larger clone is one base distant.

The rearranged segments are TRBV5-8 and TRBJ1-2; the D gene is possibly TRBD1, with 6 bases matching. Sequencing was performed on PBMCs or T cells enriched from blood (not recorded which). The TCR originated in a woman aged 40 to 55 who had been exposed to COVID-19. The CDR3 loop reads CASQTGTPYGYTF. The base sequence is TGTGCCAGCCAGACAGGAACCCCCTATGGCTACACCTTC.